This T cell receptor beta chain was recovered during a study of cytomegalovirus exposure and HLA in healthy donors. General study results and limits: With further analysis later on, most CMV-associated TCR beta chains appeared HLA-restricted. The study reported that TCR beta sequences accurately predicted HLA-A and HLA-B alleles in most subjects.

PCR employed 60 Vbeta and 13 Jbeta primers. The assay was immunoSEQ multiplex PCR, and TCRdb's table has in-frame clones only and misses some. The table has under 90,000 clones, roughly 80% seen once. Per germline, CDR1 MDHEN and CDR2 SYDVKM. The CDR3 has 15 amino acids. The V end lost 1 base, the J end lost 2 bases, and 11 bases lay between the germline ends. Note on this clone: Its specificity is unknown.

The clonotype was recovered from a woman aged 40-49 years in good health and CMV-seronegative. The V and J genes are TRBV28 and TRBJ1-1; no firm D call. The sample comprised PBMCs. CDR3 DNA: TGTGCCAGCAGTTTATATTCCGGACTCAACACTGAAGCTTTCTTT. It is translated as CASSLYSGLNTEAFF.